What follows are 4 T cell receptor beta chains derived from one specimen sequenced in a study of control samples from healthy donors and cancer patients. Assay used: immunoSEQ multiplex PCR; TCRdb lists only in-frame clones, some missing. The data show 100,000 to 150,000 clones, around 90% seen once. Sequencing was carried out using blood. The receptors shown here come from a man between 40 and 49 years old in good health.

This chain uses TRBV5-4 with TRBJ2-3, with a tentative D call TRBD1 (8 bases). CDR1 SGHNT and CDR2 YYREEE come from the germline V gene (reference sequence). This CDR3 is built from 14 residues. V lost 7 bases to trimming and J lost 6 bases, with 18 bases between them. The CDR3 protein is CASAQGGSLDTQYF. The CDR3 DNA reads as TGTGCCAGCGCACAGGGGGGGAGTCTGGATACGCAGTATTTT.

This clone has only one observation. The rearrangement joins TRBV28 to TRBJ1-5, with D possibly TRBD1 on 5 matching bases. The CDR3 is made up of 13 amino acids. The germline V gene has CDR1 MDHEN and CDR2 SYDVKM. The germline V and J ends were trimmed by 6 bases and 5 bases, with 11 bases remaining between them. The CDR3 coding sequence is TGTGCCAGCAGGTGGGGGGGAGATCAGCCCCAGCATTTT. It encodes CASRWGGDQPQHF.

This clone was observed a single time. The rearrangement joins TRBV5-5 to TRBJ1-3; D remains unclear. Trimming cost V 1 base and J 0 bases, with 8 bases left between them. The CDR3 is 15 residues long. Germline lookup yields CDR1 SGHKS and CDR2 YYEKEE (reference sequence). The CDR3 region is CASSLMRSSGNTIYF. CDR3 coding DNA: TGTGCCAGCAGCTTGATGCGGAGCTCTGGAAACACCATATATTTT.

The CDR3: CASSSHRVLTYEQYF. Written as DNA, the CDR3 is TGTGCCAGCAGTTCCCACAGGGTTCTGACCTACGAGCAGTACTTC. The gene calls are TRBV28 and TRBJ2-7, with D perhaps matching TRBD1 (6 bases). Germline assignment: CDR1 MDHEN and CDR2 SYDVKM. V lost 4 bases, J lost 2 bases, and 15 bases lay in between. The CDR3 runs 15 residues.